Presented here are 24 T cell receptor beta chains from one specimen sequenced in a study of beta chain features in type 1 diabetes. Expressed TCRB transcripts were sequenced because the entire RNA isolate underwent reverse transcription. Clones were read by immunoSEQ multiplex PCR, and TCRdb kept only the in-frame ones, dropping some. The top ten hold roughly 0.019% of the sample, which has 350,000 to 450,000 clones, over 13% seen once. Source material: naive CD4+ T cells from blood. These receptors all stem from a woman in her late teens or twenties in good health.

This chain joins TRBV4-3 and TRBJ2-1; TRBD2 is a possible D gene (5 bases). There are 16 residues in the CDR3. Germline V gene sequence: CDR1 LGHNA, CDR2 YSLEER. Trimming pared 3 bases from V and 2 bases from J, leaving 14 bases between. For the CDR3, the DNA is TGCGCCAGCAGCCAGGGAGTTCAGGAACCCTACAATGAGCAGTTCTTC. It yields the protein CASSQGVQEPYNEQFF.

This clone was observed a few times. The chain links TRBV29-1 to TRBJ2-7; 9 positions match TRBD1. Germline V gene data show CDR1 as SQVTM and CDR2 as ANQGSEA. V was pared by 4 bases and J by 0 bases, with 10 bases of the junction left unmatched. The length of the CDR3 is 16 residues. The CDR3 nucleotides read TGCAGCGTTGCAAGTTGGAGGGACAGGGCCTCCTACGAGCAGTACTTC. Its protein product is CSVASWRDRASYEQYF.

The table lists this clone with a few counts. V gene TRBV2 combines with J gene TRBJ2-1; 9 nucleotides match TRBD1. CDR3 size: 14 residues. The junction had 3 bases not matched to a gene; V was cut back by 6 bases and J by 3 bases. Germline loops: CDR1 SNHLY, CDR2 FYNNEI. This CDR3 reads CASRETGGYNEQFF. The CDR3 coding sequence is TGTGCCAGCAGGGAGACAGGGGGCTACAATGAGCAGTTCTTC. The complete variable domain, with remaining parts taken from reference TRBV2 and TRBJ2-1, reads EPEVTQTPSHQVTQMGQEVILRCVPISNHLYFYWYRQILGQKVEFLVSFYNNEISEKSEIFDDQFSVERPDGSNFTLKIRSTKLEDSAMYFCASRETGGYNEQFFGPGTRLTVL.

The CDR3 loop is CAWSVSGMGTQYF. The CDR3 DNA sequence: TGTGCCTGGAGTGTAAGCGGGATGGGCACCCAGTACTTC. This sequence joins TRBV30 and TRBJ2-5; TRBD2 matches 7 bases. The V and J ends lost 0 bases and 8 bases, in that order; junction bases with no gene match: 6. The CDR3 is 13 amino acids. Germline lookup yields CDR1 GTSNPN and CDR2 SVGIG (reference sequence).

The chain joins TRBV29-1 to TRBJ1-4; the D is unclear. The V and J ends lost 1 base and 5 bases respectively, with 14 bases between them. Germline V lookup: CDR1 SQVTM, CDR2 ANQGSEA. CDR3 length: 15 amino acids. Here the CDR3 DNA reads TGCAGCGTTGAAGTTAGCGGATCCGGGAATGAAAAACTGTTTTTT. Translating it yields CSVEVSGSGNEKLFF. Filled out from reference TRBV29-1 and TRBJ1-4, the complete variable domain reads SAVISQKPSRDICQRGTSLTIQCQVDSQVTMMFWYRQQPGQSLTLIATANQGSEATYESGFVIDKFPISRPNLTFSTLTVSNMSPEDSSIYLCSVEVSGSGNEKLFFGSGTQLSVL.

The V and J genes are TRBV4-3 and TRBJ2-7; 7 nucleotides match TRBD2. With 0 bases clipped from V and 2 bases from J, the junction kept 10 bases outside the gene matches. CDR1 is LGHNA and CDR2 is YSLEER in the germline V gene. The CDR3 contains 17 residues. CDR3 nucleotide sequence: TGCGCCAGCAGCCAAGAGTTAGGCGGGAGTGTAACCTACGAGCAGTACTTC. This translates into CASSQELGGSVTYEQYF.

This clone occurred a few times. Here the CDR3 DNA reads TGTGCCAGCAGCCCGACTAGCGGGAGGGACGAGCAGTACTTC. Encoded protein: CASSPTSGRDEQYF. The chain is built from TRBV28 and TRBJ2-7; TRBD2 matches 14 bases. This CDR3 is built from 14 residues. V lost 6 bases to trimming and J lost 5 bases; unmatched junction nucleotides: 3. The germline CDR1 and CDR2 sequences are MDHEN and SYDVKM. Full variable domain (missing parts from reference TRBV28 and TRBJ2-7): DVKVTQSSRYLVKRTGEKVFLECVQDMDHENMFWYRQDPGLGLRLIYFSYDVKMKEKGDIPEGYSVSREKKERFSLILESASTNQTSMYLCASSPTSGRDEQYFGPGTRLTVT.

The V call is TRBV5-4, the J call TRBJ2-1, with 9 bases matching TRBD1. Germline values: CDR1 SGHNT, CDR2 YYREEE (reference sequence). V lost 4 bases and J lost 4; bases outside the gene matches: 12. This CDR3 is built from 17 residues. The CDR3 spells CASSLNRDRAVYNEQFF. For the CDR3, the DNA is TGTGCCAGCAGCCTAAACCGGGACAGGGCTGTTTACAATGAGCAGTTCTTC.

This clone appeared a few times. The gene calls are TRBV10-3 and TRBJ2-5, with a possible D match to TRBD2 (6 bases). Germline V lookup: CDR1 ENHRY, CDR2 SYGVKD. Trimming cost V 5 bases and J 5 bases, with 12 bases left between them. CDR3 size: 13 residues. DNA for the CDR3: TGTGCCATCAGTTTAGCGGCCGGTGAGACCCAGTACTTC. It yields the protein CAISLAAGETQYF.

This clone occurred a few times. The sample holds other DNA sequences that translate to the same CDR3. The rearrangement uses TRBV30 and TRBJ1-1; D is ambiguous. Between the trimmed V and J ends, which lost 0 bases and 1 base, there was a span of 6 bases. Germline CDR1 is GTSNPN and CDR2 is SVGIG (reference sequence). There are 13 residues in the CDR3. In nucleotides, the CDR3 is TGTGCCTGGAGTGTACAGACGAACACTGAAGCTTTCTTT. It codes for CAWSVQTNTEAFF.

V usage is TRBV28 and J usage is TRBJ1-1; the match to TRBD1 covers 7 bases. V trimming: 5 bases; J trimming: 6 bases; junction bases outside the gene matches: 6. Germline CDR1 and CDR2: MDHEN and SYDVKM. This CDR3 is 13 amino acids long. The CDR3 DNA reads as TGTGCCAGCAGTAAAGGGACAGTCGCTGAAGCTTTCTTT. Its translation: CASSKGTVAEAFF.

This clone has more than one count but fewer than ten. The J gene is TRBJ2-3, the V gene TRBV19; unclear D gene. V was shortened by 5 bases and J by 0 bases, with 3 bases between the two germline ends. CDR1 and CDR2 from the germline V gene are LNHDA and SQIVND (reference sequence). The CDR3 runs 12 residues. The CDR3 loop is CASSPSTDTQYF. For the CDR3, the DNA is TGTGCCAGTAGTCCAAGCACAGATACGCAGTATTTT. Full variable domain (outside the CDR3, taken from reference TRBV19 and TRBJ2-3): DGGITQSPKYLFRKEGQNVTLSCEQNLNHDAMYWYRQDPGQGLRLIYYSQIVNDFQKGDIAEGYSVSREKKESFPLTVTSAQKNPTAFYLCASSPSTDTQYFGPGTRLTVL.

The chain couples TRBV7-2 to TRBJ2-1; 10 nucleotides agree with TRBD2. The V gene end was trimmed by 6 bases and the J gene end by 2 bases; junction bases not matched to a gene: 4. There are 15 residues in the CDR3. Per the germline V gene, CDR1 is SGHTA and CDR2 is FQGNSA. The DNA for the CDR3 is TGTGCCAGCAGTCGGACTAGCGGCCCCTACAATGAGCAGTTCTTC. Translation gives CASSRTSGPYNEQFF.

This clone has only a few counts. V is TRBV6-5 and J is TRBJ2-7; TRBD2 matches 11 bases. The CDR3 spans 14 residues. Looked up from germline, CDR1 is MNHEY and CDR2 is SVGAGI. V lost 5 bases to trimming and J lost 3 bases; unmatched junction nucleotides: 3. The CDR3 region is CASSTGTSGYEQYF. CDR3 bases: TGTGCCAGCAGTACCGGGACTAGCGGCTACGAGCAGTACTTC.

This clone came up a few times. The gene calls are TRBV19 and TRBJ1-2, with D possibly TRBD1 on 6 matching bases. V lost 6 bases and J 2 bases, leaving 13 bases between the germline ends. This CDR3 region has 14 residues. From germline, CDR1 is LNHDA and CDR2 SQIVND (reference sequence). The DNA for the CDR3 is TGTGCCAGTAGGCCGGCCGGGACAAACTATGGCTACACCTTC. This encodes CASRPAGTNYGYTF.

The CDR3 bases are TGCGCCAGCAGCCAAGTCCTCGGGAATGAAGCTTTCTTT. It specifies CASSQVLGNEAFF. V is TRBV4-1 and J is TRBJ1-1; D unclear. The CDR3 runs to 13 residues. In germline, CDR1 is MGHRA, CDR2 YSYEKL. Trimming took 1 base from V and 7 from J, leaving 10 bases between them.

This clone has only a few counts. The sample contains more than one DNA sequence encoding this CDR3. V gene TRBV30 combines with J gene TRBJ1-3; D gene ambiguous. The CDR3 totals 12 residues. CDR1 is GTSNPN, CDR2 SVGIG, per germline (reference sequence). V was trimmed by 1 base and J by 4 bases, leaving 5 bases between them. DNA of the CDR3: TGTGCCTGGAGTGGTAGCGGAAACACCATATATTTT. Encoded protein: CAWSGSGNTIYF.

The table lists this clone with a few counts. The CDR3 spells CASSPISGTGELFF. CDR3 bases: TGTGCCAGCTCACCAATCTCAGGAACGGGGGAGCTGTTTTTT. V usage is TRBV18 and J usage is TRBJ2-2; no clear D. The germline gives CDR1 KGHSH, CDR2 LQKENI. The CDR3 has 14 amino acids. V lost 2 bases to trimming and J lost 8 bases, with 12 bases between them.

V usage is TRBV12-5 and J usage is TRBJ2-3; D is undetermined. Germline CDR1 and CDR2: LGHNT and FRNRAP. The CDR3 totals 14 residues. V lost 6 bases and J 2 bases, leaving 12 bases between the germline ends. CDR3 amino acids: CASGSIPNTDTQYF. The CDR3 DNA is TGTGCTAGTGGCTCTATCCCGAACACAGATACGCAGTATTTT.

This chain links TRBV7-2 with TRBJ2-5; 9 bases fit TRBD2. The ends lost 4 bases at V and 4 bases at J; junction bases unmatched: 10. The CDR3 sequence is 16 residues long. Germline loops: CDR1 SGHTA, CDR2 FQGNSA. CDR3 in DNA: TGTGCCAGCAGCTCTAATCCCCCTAGCGGGGCAGAGACCCAGTACTTC. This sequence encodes CASSSNPPSGAETQYF.

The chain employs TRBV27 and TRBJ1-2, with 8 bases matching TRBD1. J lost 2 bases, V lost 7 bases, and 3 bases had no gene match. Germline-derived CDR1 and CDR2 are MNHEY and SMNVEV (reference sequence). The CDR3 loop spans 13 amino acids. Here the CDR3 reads CASTSGGNYGYTF. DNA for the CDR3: TGTGCCAGCACCTCAGGGGGCAACTATGGCTACACCTTC.

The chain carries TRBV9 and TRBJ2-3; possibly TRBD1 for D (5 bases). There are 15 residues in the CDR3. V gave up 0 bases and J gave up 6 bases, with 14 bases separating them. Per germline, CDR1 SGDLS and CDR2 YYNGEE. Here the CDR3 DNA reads TGTGCCAGCAGCGTAGAGGTCGCTAAGGGGGATACGCAGTATTTT. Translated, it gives CASSVEVAKGDTQYF.

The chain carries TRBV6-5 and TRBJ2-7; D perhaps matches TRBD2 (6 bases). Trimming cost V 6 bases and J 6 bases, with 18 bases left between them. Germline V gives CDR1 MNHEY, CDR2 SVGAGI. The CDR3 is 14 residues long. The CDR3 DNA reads TGTGCCAGCAGACGCCAGGGAGGAGGACGCGAGCAGTACTTC. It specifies CASRRQGGGREQYF.

The CDR3 spells CASSSTGIMKELFF. The CDR3, as DNA: TGTGCCAGCTCATCGACAGGGATAATGAAGGAACTGTTTTTT. The chain is built from TRBV18 and TRBJ1-4; 7 bases match TRBD1. Germline CDR1 and CDR2: KGHSH and LQKENI. Germline trimming cut 5 bases from V and 12 bases from J; bases unmatched to any gene: 12. The CDR3 spans 14 residues.